Listed below are T cell receptor beta chains from one sample, sequenced in a study of cytomegalovirus exposure and HLA in healthy donors. Clones were read by immunoSEQ multiplex PCR, and TCRdb kept only the in-frame ones, dropping some. Here the sample spans 170,000 or so clones, around 77% being singletons. What was sequenced was PBMCs. Source of these receptors: a man between 60 and 75 years old in good health and CMV-seronegative. Both conserved end residues are part of each CDR3. The D gene is left open where the match is weak. The size of a clone is reported for some rows only, either as once, few or many, or as a class for expanded clones.

abundance	v_gene	d_gene	j_gene	CDR3aa	CDR3nt
NA	TRBV25-1	NA	TRBJ1-2	CASSEAAGVIGYTF	TGTGCCAGCAGTGAGGCGGCAGGGGTGATTGGCTACACCTTC
NA	TRBV6-1	TRBD1	TRBJ1-2	CASSELGTGSPGYTF	TGTGCCAGCAGTGAACTGGGGACAGGGAGTCCTGGCTACACCTTC
NA	TRBV18	TRBD1	TRBJ1-2	CAMGQSNYGYTF	TGTGCCATGGGACAGTCTAACTATGGCTACACCTTC
NA	TRBV7-3	TRBD1	TRBJ2-4	CASSPGTGNIQYF	TGTGCCAGCAGCCCCGGGACAGGGAACATTCAGTACTTC
NA	TRBV27	TRBD1	TRBJ1-2	CASRDRARYGYTF	TGTGCCAGCCGCGACAGGGCCCGGTATGGCTACACCTTC
few	TRBV10-3	NA	TRBJ1-2	CAISESRESNYGYTF	TGTGCCATCAGTGAGTCGCGTGAGTCTAACTATGGCTACACCTTC
NA	TRBV4-3	TRBD2	TRBJ2-7	CASSQERDSGLAKYF	TGCGCCAGCAGCCAAGAAAGGGACTCGGGACTAGCGAAGTACTTC
NA	TRBV19	NA	TRBJ1-5	CASSIQGPQPQHF	TGTGCCAGTAGTATACAGGGGCCTCAGCCCCAGCATTTT
NA	TRBV5-5	TRBD2	TRBJ2-3	CASSFGSSGRAPDTQYF	TGTGCCAGCAGCTTTGGGTCTAGCGGGAGGGCCCCAGATACGCAGTATTTT
NA	TRBV2	NA	TRBJ2-2	CASSDRLPGELFF	TGTGCCAGCAGTGACAGGCTCCCCGGGGAGCTGTTTTTT
few	TRBV19	NA	TRBJ2-7	CASSITPGSHEQYF	TGTGCCAGTAGTATTACCCCGGGGTCCCACGAGCAGTACTTC
NA	TRBV9	NA	TRBJ2-7	CASSVAVGGSSYEQYF	TGTGCCAGCAGCGTAGCTGTGGGGGGAAGCTCCTACGAGCAGTACTTC
few	TRBV28	NA	TRBJ1-4	CASRFEPTWNRGGHEKLFF	TGTGCCAGCAGATTTGAACCTACCTGGAATCGAGGGGGTCATGAAAAACTGTTTTTT
NA	TRBV5-1	TRBD1	TRBJ2-5	CASSMDRGVVETQYF	TGCGCCAGCAGCATGGACAGGGGGGTAGTAGAGACCCAGTACTTC
NA	TRBV10-2	NA	TRBJ2-5	CASSLAKGRQETQYF	TGCGCCAGCAGTTTAGCGAAGGGAAGGCAGGAGACCCAGTACTTC
NA	TRBV19	TRBD1	TRBJ1-1	CASSIGPGQGVTEAFF	TGTGCCAGTAGTATCGGCCCGGGGCAGGGGGTCACTGAAGCTTTCTTT
NA	TRBV5-4	NA	TRBJ1-1	CASSLAPFLPSTEAFF	TGTGCCAGCAGCTTGGCCCCCTTCTTGCCGAGCACTGAAGCTTTCTTT
few	TRBV7-8	TRBD1	TRBJ1-5	CASRLGTGVNQPQHF	TGTGCCAGCAGACTCGGGACAGGCGTCAATCAGCCCCAGCATTTT
NA	TRBV4-3	NA	TRBJ2-7	CASSQEPEQGNYEQYF	TGCGCCAGCAGCCAAGAACCGGAACAGGGTAATTACGAGCAGTACTTC
few	TRBV5-1	TRBD1	TRBJ1-2	CASSLRTGSNYGYTF	TGCGCCAGCAGCTTGCGGACAGGGTCTAACTATGGCTACACCTTC
NA	TRBV18	NA	TRBJ2-3	CASSEITDTQYF	TGTGCCAGCTCCGAGATCACAGATACGCAGTATTTT
NA	TRBV10-3	TRBD1	TRBJ2-2	CATRDRANTGELFF	TGTGCCACTCGGGACAGGGCGAACACCGGGGAGCTGTTTTTT
NA	TRBV2	NA	TRBJ1-1	CASSYRQANTEAFF	TGTGCCAGCAGCTACAGACAGGCGAACACTGAAGCTTTCTTT
NA	TRBV7-8	TRBD1	TRBJ1-2	CASSETTGAHGYTF	TGTGCCAGCAGCGAAACAACAGGGGCCCATGGCTACACCTTC
NA	TRBV29-1	TRBD1	TRBJ2-7	CSVGKGATYEQYF	TGCAGCGTTGGGAAGGGGGCAACCTACGAGCAGTACTTC
NA	TRBV29-1	NA	TRBJ1-2	CSVQQGSNYGYTF	TGCAGCGTTCAACAGGGTTCTAACTATGGCTACACCTTC
NA	TRBV5-1	NA	TRBJ2-2	CASSSLGQPNTGELFF	TGCGCCAGCAGCTCCCTGGGGCAGCCCAACACCGGGGAGCTGTTTTTT
once	TRBV10-2	TRBD1	TRBJ1-1	CASSDPGGGRGYTEAFF	TGCGCCAGCAGTGACCCCGGGGGAGGCAGGGGGTACACTGAAGCTTTCTTT
NA	TRBV6-4	TRBD2	TRBJ2-3	CASSEVAGVNTQYF	TGTGCCAGCAGTGAGGTAGCGGGAGTGAATACGCAGTATTTT
NA	TRBV6-1	NA	TRBJ1-1	CASSERGPAPDGAFF	TGTGCCAGCAGTGAACGAGGGCCCGCGCCGGATGGAGCTTTCTTT
NA	TRBV2	NA	TRBJ2-5	CASSQQAIEETQYF	TGTGCCAGCAGCCAACAGGCCATCGAAGAGACCCAGTACTTC
NA	TRBV5-6	NA	TRBJ2-1	CASSSIPTSEQFF	TGTGCCAGCAGCTCGATCCCCACGAGTGAGCAGTTCTTC
NA	TRBV19	TRBD1	TRBJ1-1	CASTVQGVGTEAFF	TGTGCCAGTACCGTACAGGGGGTAGGCACTGAAGCTTTCTTT